This TCR beta chain derives from a study of blood T cell repertoires in COVID-19 (dated by TCRdb to between 2020 and 2021). About the investigation overall: The collaborator samples originated in the United States, Italy and Spain and spanned the acute and convalescent phases of COVID-19. The prospective study material was composed of cDNA or gDNA derived from T cells, B-cell-depleted T cells, or PBMCs. Deeply sampled blood TCRbeta repertoires from subjects exposed to, actively infected with, or recovered from COVID-19 were included in the dataset. A freely available public database, intended as a resource for researchers studying the immune response to SARS-CoV-2, is where the repertoires were released. Samples were obtained from the ongoing ImmuneRACE study (first 160 participants) and from over 1,000 subjects provided by 6 global collaborators. Nearly every sample came with metadata listing a de-identified subject ID, COVID-19 status, age in years and sex. Where available, HLA class I and class II types were taken from metadata supplied by the sample provider and were not determined by assay-based typing.

As regards this clone: Its antigen is currently not known. No base qualities exist here, and no much larger clone lies one base off it.

Including cysteine and phenylalanine, the CDR3 has 16 amino acids. Left in the record is the CDR3 DNA by itself, 48 bases read in frame from the first base. Taken from the germline V gene, the CDR1 and CDR2 loops are KGHSH and LQKENI. A distance of 24 bases separates the germline ends of V and J, which lose 8 bases and 6 bases respectively. General findings and caveats noted by the study authors: The quantity of clinical and demographic metadata differed by source and by participant and was supplied without curation.

TCRbeta CDR3 regions were amplified from genomic DNA by means of the immunoSEQ Assay, a bias-controlled multiplex PCR. In the authors' own workflow: Within the assay, amplification of reference gene primers was used to estimate how many nucleated cells each sample contained. To quantify the absolute abundance of each unique TCRbeta CDR3 rearrangement, sequence reads were collapsed and filtered. For each sample, productive Simpson clonality was calculated as the square root of Simpson's diversity index across productive rearrangements. TCRdb mirrors the immuneACCESS table, restricted to in-frame sequences. Some clones are absent from its copies; in checked studies, under half trace to an unresolved V gene, and the reason for the others is unknown. Clone size and the V and J calls come from that table; the DNA yielded D and trimming. In this sample the table shows 90,000 or so clones, around 90% of which occur a single time. Jointly, the top ten make up more than 6% of the sample.

At one collaborating source in Seattle, patients were enrolled during active infection and were followed longitudinally through the course of disease. Each collaborating institution followed its own protocols to collect whole blood in K2EDTA tubes. For TCRbeta analysis, collaborators shipped samples in one of three forms: frozen whole blood, isolated PBMCs, or DNA extracted from either of those sample types. Recombination joined TRBV18 with TRBJ2-3, and TRBD1 may be the D gene, going by 5 matching bases. The receptor was derived from a man between 18 and 35 years old with COVID-19, enrolled during active disease. Source material: peripheral blood. The nucleotide sequence is TGTGCCAGCCGTGGTGGTCTCAATCCAAACAGGGATACGCAGTATTTT. This sequence encodes CASRGGLNPNRDTQYF.